Listed below are T cell receptor beta chains from one sample, sequenced in a study of T cells in Graves' hyperthyroidism and ophthalmopathy. TCRdb itself ran the multiplex PCR reads through MiXCR, one entry per CDR3 protein. The sample yields about 290,000 distinct CDR3 sequences, around 15% seen once. Sequencing input: blood. These receptor sequences come from a woman between 40 and 55 years old with Graves' hyperthyroidism. CDR3s include the opening cysteine and the closing phenylalanine or tryptophan. D genes are given only for firm matches. Clone size is not always given. Where it is, it says once, few, many or a class for expanded clones.

V gene	D gene	clone size	J gene	CDR3 DNA	CDR3 protein
TRBV4-2	NA	many	TRBJ1-6	TGTGCCAGCAGCCAAGATCTTAGCGGCGTTGACTCACCCCTCCACTTT	CASSQDLSGVDSPLHF
TRBV12-3/TRBV12-4	NA	many	TRBJ2-7	TGTGCCAGCAGTTTATGGAGCGAGCAGTACTTC	CASSLWSEQYF
TRBV2	NA	many	TRBJ1-5	TGTGCCAGCAGTGCGATAAATAGCAATCAGCCCCAGCATTTT	CASSAINSNQPQHF
TRBV30	NA	NA	TRBJ2-6	TGTGCCTGGAGTGGTGGGGATGGGGCCAACGTCCTGACTTTC	CAWSGGDGANVLTF
TRBV5-1	NA	many	TRBJ1-1	TGCGCCAGCAGCTCCGGACAGCTGGGCACTGAAGCTTTCTTT	CASSSGQLGTEAFF
TRBV20-1	NA	many	TRBJ1-1	TGCAGTGCTAGGACCGGGGGGGCGGGGAACACTGAAGCTTTCTTT	CSARTGGAGNTEAFF
TRBV28	NA	many	TRBJ2-5	TGTGCCAGCAGTTTTAGGCAGGGGCTAGGGGAGACCCAGTACTTC	CASSFRQGLGETQYF
TRBV2	NA	many	TRBJ2-7	TGTGCCAGCAGTGGGGGACAAGCCTACGAGCAGTACTTC	CASSGGQAYEQYF
TRBV5-1	NA	few	TRBJ2-1	TGCGCCAGCAGCTTGGAGCTCCCCCGGAAGGACAATGAGCAGTTCTTC	CASSLELPRKDNEQFF
TRBV2	NA	many	TRBJ2-5	TGTGCCAGCAAGATGGAGGGAGAGACCCAGTACTTC	CASKMEGETQYF
TRBV18	NA	NA	TRBJ2-1	TGTGCCAGCTCAGCATATAGGGACATCTACAATGAGCAGTTCTTC	CASSAYRDIYNEQFF
TRBV10-3	TRBD2	NA	TRBJ2-5	TGTGCCAGCAGTGAACCCGGGACTACTGAAGAGACCCAGTACTTC	CASSEPGTTEETQYF
TRBV12-3/TRBV12-4	NA	many	TRBJ2-1	TGTGCCAGCAGTCCCAGGTCTAGCCAGTGGAATGAGCAGTTCTTC	CASSPRSSQWNEQFF
TRBV28	TRBD1	NA	TRBJ2-7	TGTGCCAGCAGTACAAGACAGGGGGTGAGCTCCTACGAGCAGTACTTC	CASSTRQGVSSYEQYF
TRBV5-4	NA	few	TRBJ2-1	TGTGCCAGCAGCATTCTCAATGAGCAGTTCTTC	CASSILNEQFF
TRBV6-1	NA	many	TRBJ2-5	TGTGCCAGCAGTGAAGCGGGAGCTAGTGAGACCCAGTACTTC	CASSEAGASETQYF
TRBV6-1	NA	many	TRBJ2-7	TGTGCCAGCAGTTTAGGGTACTCCTACGAGCAGTACTTC	CASSLGYSYEQYF
TRBV7-9	NA	few	TRBJ2-3	TGTGCCAGCAGCGAAGGACTATCGCCTGTCACAGATACGCAGTATTTT	CASSEGLSPVTDTQYF
TRBV20-1	NA	many	TRBJ2-3	TGCAGTGCGCCGCCATCCACAGATACGCAGTATTTT	CSAPPSTDTQYF
TRBV18	NA	NA	TRBJ1-5	TGTGCCAACTCACCTAGGCGGTTTAGTCAGCCCCAGCATTTT	CANSPRRFSQPQHF
TRBV2	NA	many	TRBJ1-3	TGTGCCAGCAGTGATATAAACACCATATATTTT	CASSDINTIYF
TRBV5-8	NA	many	TRBJ2-7	TGTGCCAGCAGCGTGTTAGCAGGGTTAAGGGACGAGCAGTACTTC	CASSVLAGLRDEQYF
TRBV2	NA	many	TRBJ2-2	TGTGCCAGCCTGGAATCGAGCGCCGGGGAGCTGTTTTTT	CASLESSAGELFF
TRBV25-1	TRBD2	few	TRBJ2-1	TGTGCCAGCAGTGAATGGAAATCTAGCGGGGGCAATGAGCAGTTCTTC	CASSEWKSSGGNEQFF
TRBV29-1	NA	NA	TRBJ1-2	TGCAGCGTTGAAAGCCTTTATGGCTACACCTTC	CSVESLYGYTF
TRBV3-1	TRBD1	few	TRBJ1-3	TGTGCCAGCAGGGGGGGACAGGATCGCTCTGGAAACACCATATATTTT	CASRGGQDRSGNTIYF
TRBV6-5	NA	many	TRBJ1-1	TGTGCCAGCAGTTACTCGAGGGACACTGAAGCTTTCTTT	CASSYSRDTEAFF
TRBV20-1	NA	many	TRBJ1-2	TGCAGTGCCGCGCGGGGACCGCAGGCTAACTATGGCTACACCTTC	CSAARGPQANYGYTF
TRBV28	TRBD2	few	TRBJ2-5	TGTGCCAGCGCCCAAGAGAGCGGGAGGCCTCCGAAGACCCAGTACTTC	CASAQESGRPPKTQYF
TRBV11-1	TRBD1	many	TRBJ2-5	TGTGCCAGCAGCTTTGGGACAGGGGCCGGGCAGACCCAGTACTTC	CASSFGTGAGQTQYF
TRBV29-1	TRBD1	NA	TRBJ2-2	TGCAGCGTTGGGGGACAGGACTACACCGGGGAGCTGTTTTTT	CSVGGQDYTGELFF
TRBV7-9	TRBD1	many	TRBJ2-3	TGTGCCAGCAGCCATTACAGGGGAACAGATACGCAGTATTTT	CASSHYRGTDTQYF
TRBV6-1	TRBD2	many	TRBJ2-1	TGTGCCAGCAGTGAAGAGGCAGGGACTAGCGATGAGCAGTTCTTC	CASSEEAGTSDEQFF
TRBV15	TRBD2	NA	TRBJ2-5	TGTGCCACCAGCAGAGGGGCGGGCGGCGGGAGGATTCAAGAGACCCAGTACTTC	CATSRGAGGGRIQETQYF
TRBV10-3	NA	many	TRBJ2-7	TGTGCCATCAGCGGTCTGGACATCGGTACCTACGAGCAGTACTTC	CAISGLDIGTYEQYF
TRBV19	NA	few	TRBJ1-5	TGTGCCAGTAAGGGTTGGGAACTCAATCAGCCCCAGCATTTT	CASKGWELNQPQHF
TRBV7-3	NA	NA	TRBJ2-1	TGTGCCAGCAGCTGGCAGATGGGGGCGAACAATGAGCAGTTCTTC	CASSWQMGANNEQFF
TRBV28	TRBD2	many	TRBJ2-3	TGTGCCAGCAGTTGGGAGGGAGTGATAGATACGCAGTATTTT	CASSWEGVIDTQYF
TRBV28	TRBD2	NA	TRBJ2-1	TGTGCCAGCGAACTAGCGGGAGGAGGCAATGAGCAGTTCTTC	CASELAGGGNEQFF
TRBV19	NA	few	TRBJ2-1	TGTGCCAGTAGCGAGGGGCGGCAAGCCTACAATGAGCAGTTCTTC	CASSEGRQAYNEQFF
TRBV5-4	NA	few	TRBJ1-2	TGTGCCAGCAGCTTGGATCCGGGACGCGGAAGCTACACCTTC	CASSLDPGRGSYTF
TRBV7-9	NA	many	TRBJ2-3	TGTGCCAGCAGCCCGGAGGGACTCTATAGCACAGATACGCAGTATTTT	CASSPEGLYSTDTQYF
TRBV12-3/TRBV12-4	TRBD2	many	TRBJ2-1	TGTGCCAGCACCCTCCCCGGGACTAGGGCTGAGCAGTTCTTC	CASTLPGTRAEQFF
TRBV30	TRBD1	few	TRBJ1-4	TGTGCCTGGAGTGTTACCAGGGGGGAAAAACTGTTTTTT	CAWSVTRGEKLFF
TRBV7-8	TRBD2	NA	TRBJ2-1	TGTGCCAGCAGCTTACCGGGGACTAGCGGTCTCAGGGGGGGGAATGAGCAGTTCTTC	CASSLPGTSGLRGGNEQFF
TRBV6-4	TRBD1	few	TRBJ2-2	TGTGCCAGCAGTGAAGGACAGGGGAACACCGGGGAGCTGTTTTTT	CASSEGQGNTGELFF
TRBV5-1	NA	few	TRBJ2-5	TGCGCCAGCAGCACCGCACCGTCCGGGTTAAAAGAGACCCAGTACTTC	CASSTAPSGLKETQYF
TRBV24-1	NA	few	TRBJ2-1	TGTGCCACCAGTGCCTTGACCCTCGGGAGCTCCTACAATGAGCAGTTCTTC	CATSALTLGSSYNEQFF
TRBV6-6	NA	many	TRBJ2-4	TGTGCCAGCAGTTACTCGAAACAGGAGTTAATAGCCAAAAACATTCAGTACTTC	CASSYSKQELIAKNIQYF
TRBV7-8	NA	many	TRBJ1-2	TGTGCCAGCAGCCGTACAGAGTTAGTACATGGCTACACCTTC	CASSRTELVHGYTF
TRBV12-3/TRBV12-4	NA	many	TRBJ2-5	TGTGCCAGCAGCCGAGGCCTTTCCGGGACGGAGTACTTC	CASSRGLSGTEYF
TRBV28	TRBD2	many	TRBJ2-7	TGTGCCAGCAGCATTAACCTTAGTGCGGGGGATTACGAGCAGTACTTC	CASSINLSAGDYEQYF
TRBV5-4	TRBD2	NA	TRBJ2-1	TGTGCCAGCAGCTTGGACAGCGGGAGGAACGATGAGCAGTTCTTC	CASSLDSGRNDEQFF
TRBV19	TRBD2	many	TRBJ2-5	TGTGCCAGTAAAGCGACTAGCGGCCAAGAGACCCAGTACTTC	CASKATSGQETQYF
TRBV6-1	TRBD2	many	TRBJ2-1	TGTGCCAGCAGTGACTCGTTTTTTAGCGGGGAGCAGTTCTTC	CASSDSFFSGEQFF
TRBV5-8	NA	few	TRBJ1-4	TGTGCCAGCAGCAAGGTGACAGCCTCTAATGAAAAACTGTTTTTT	CASSKVTASNEKLFF
TRBV13	NA	many	TRBJ1-4	TGTGCCAGCAGCTTCCGACAGCGAAGACGGGAAAAACTGTTTTTT	CASSFRQRRREKLFF